The clone carrying this T cell receptor beta chain was seen more than once but under ten times. Its matching antigen is unknown. The TCRbeta library was prepared with unique molecular identifiers. Via MiXCR, TCRdb re-called the PCR reads, giving one row per CDR3 protein. The repertoire consists of fewer than 700,000 distinct CDR3 sequences, with about an eighth occurring once and the leading ten covering 2% to 2.5%. This sample was taken from a study of T-cell reconstitution after alpha-beta-depleted transplantation in children. Study results and caveats: Surviving recipient T cells and intrathymic progenitors accounted for some patients' high TCRbeta diversity at day 60.

J was trimmed by 6 bases and V by 2 bases; bases with no gene match: 16. The CDR3 is 18 amino acids. Germline V gene sequence: CDR1 MNHEY, CDR2 SVGAGI. The chain uses TRBV6-5 and TRBJ2-1, with 7 bases aligning to TRBD2. This TCR came from a male patient between 10 and 17 years old who had a stem cell transplant for acute myeloid leukemia, so the T cells may come from the graft donor. This specimen consisted of PBMCs, mostly from graft donor cells, obtained 360 days after TCRalphabeta/CD19-depleted stem cell transplant. The DNA of the CDR3 is TGTGCCAGCAGTTACGAGCCCTTAGGTAGCGGGTGGACCAATGAGCAGTTCTTC. Amino acids: CASSYEPLGSGWTNEQFF.